This T cell receptor beta chain is from a study of ipilimumab plus nivolumab after autologous stem cell transplantation. Study-wide context: Both relapsed and primary refractory DLBCL were included.

The CDR3 runs to 14 residues. Looked up from germline, CDR1 is SNHLY and CDR2 is FYNNEI. Trimming cost V 5 bases and J 2 bases, with 10 bases left between them. The table lists this clone with a count of one. Method: immunoSEQ multiplex PCR; TCRdb's copy keeps in-frame clones and lacks some. The sample yields about 23,000 clones, 70% to 85% seen once. Checkpoint therapy with ipilimumab 1 mg/kg began 14 to 28 days after transplant. The sample consisted of PBMCs, taken in a trial of ipilimumab plus nivolumab as post-transplant consolidation. This sequence originates from a male donor with diffuse large B-cell lymphoma. The V call is TRBV2, the J call TRBJ2-1; no reliable D call. CDR3 residues: CASSSGRTYNEQFF. The CDR3 DNA follows: TGTGCCAGCAGTTCGGGCAGAACCTACAATGAGCAGTTCTTC.